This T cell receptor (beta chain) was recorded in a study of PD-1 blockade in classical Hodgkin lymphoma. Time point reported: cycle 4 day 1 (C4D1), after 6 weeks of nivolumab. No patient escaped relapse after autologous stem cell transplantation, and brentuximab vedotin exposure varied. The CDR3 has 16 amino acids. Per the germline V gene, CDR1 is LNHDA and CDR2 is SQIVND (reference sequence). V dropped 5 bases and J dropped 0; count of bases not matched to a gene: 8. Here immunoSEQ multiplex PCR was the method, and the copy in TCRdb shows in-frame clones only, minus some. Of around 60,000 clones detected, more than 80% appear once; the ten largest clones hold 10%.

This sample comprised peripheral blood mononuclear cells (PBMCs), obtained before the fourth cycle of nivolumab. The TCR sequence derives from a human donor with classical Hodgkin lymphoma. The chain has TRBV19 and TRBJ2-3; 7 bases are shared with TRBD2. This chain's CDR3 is CASSPLPGGSTDTQYF. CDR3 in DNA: TGTGCCAGTAGTCCCCTCCCGGGGGGAAGCACAGATACGCAGTATTTT.